The clone carrying this T cell receptor beta chain appeared many times. This sample is drawn from a study of Graves' ophthalmopathy and Graves' hyperthyroidism. Per germline, CDR1 SGHAT and CDR2 FQDESV (reference sequence). CDR3 length: 14 residues. Trimming shortened V by 5 bases and J by 5 bases, and 15 bases separated the two germline ends. TCR beta CDR3 amplification used RNA transcripts. First-round RT-PCR employed HTBI primers, with a second-round multiplex PCR after it. Via MiXCR, TCRdb re-called the multiplex PCR reads, giving one row per CDR3 protein. The data hold under 800,000 distinct CDR3 sequences, with approximately 22% observed a single time.

This chain uses TRBV11-1 with TRBJ2-5, with D unclear. Sequenced sample: peripheral blood. The receptor was isolated from a woman aged 18-30 years with stable Graves' hyperthyroidism. Some clones in this sample may be carry-over from other donors' samples. CDR3 DNA sequence: TGTGCCAGCAGCAACACTGGGTATGGGGAGACCCAGTACTTC. It yields the protein CASSNTGYGETQYF.